This T cell receptor (beta chain) was sequenced during a study of blood T cell repertoires in COVID-19. At the level of the study: Italy, Spain and the United States were the sources of the convalescent and acute COVID-19 samples. Sample material is recorded as cDNA or gDNA derived from T cells, B-cell-depleted T cells, or PBMCs.

Under the authors' procedure: Reference gene primer amplification gave estimated nucleated cell counts. Sequencing was performed with immunoSEQ multiplex PCR; in TCRdb, only in-frame clones are kept and a portion is missing. V and J calls and clone size are those listed in that table; D and trimming were worked out from the DNA. The data contain about 84,000 clones, around 82% of them singletons. The CDR3 consists of 17 residues. V gave up 2 bases and J gave up 6 bases; unmatched junction bases: 12. Germline V gene sequence: CDR1 LNHNV, CDR2 YYDKDF (reference sequence). The material sequenced was peripheral blood. This clonotype originated in a man at least 80 years old with active or convalescent COVID-19. The chain employs TRBV15 and TRBJ1-5; TRBD1 matches 8 bases. The DNA of the CDR3 is TGTGCCACCAGCAGAACCCAGGGGGCATCTCGGGTTCAGCCCCAGCATTTT. It is translated as CATSRTQGASRVQPQHF.